This T cell receptor beta chain was recorded in a study of resident and recirculating memory T cells in vitiligo. Germline lookup yields CDR1 SGHTA and CDR2 FQGNSA. The CDR3 is 14 residues long. The germline V and J ends were trimmed by 6 bases and 1 base, with 10 bases remaining between them. Method: immunoSEQ multiplex PCR; TCRdb's copy keeps in-frame clones and lacks some. The sample has tens of thousands of clones; more than 85% are singletons. The receptor was isolated from a male donor with vitiligo. The rearrangement uses TRBV7-2 and TRBJ1-3; perhaps TRBD1 as D (6 bases). Sequencing input: blood. CDR3 DNA: TGTGCCAGCAGACCAACAGGGTCTGGAAACACCATATATTTT. It translates to CASRPTGSGNTIYF.